Listed here are 30 T cell receptor beta chains from one sample, sequenced in a study of blood T cell repertoires in COVID-19. Produced via immunoSEQ multiplex PCR; TCRdb's table is partial and in-frame only. The sample contains around 180,000 clones, about 85% of which appear only once. Sequenced: peripheral blood. The receptors derive from a man at least 80 years old with COVID-19, enrolled during active disease.

The rearrangement uses TRBV5-1 and TRBJ2-1; 8 bases map to TRBD2. The length of the CDR3 is 15 residues. Germline assignment: CDR1 SGHRS and CDR2 YFSETQ. J gave up 7 bases and V 2 bases, and 8 bases lay outside the gene matches. CDR3 bases: TGCGCCAGCAGCTTAATAAGCGGGGGAGGGAATGAGCAGTTCTTC. It is translated as CASSLISGGGNEQFF.

On this clone: This sample includes further DNA sequences coding for the same CDR3. This sequence joins TRBV5-1 and TRBJ1-1; 8 bases align to TRBD1. The germline V gene has CDR1 SGHRS and CDR2 YFSETQ. V was clipped by 2 bases and J by 1 base; unmatched bases: 1. The CDR3 runs to 14 residues. The CDR3 is CASSFGTGNTEAFF. As DNA, the CDR3 is TGCGCCAGCAGCTTCGGGACAGGGAACACTGAAGCTTTCTTT. Full variable domain (missing parts from reference TRBV5-1 and TRBJ1-1): KAGVTQTPRYLIKTRGQQVTLSCSPISGHRSVSWYQQTPGQGLQFLFEYFSETQRNKGNFPGRFSGRQFSNSRSEMNVSTLELGDSALYLCASSFGTGNTEAFFGQGTRLTVV.

The table lists this clone with a few counts. V usage is TRBV20-1 and J usage is TRBJ1-1; no firm D call. V was pared by 4 bases and J by 3 bases, with 6 bases between. Germline CDR1 and CDR2: DFQATT and SNEGSKA (reference sequence). The CDR3 loop spans 11 amino acids. Written as DNA, the CDR3 is TGCAGTGCTAACCGGGACACTGAAGCTTTCTTT. It is translated as CSANRDTEAFF.

This chain links TRBV2 with TRBJ1-1; D is ambiguous. The CDR3 loop spans 11 amino acids. Looked up from germline, CDR1 is SNHLY and CDR2 is FYNNEI. Trimming left V 4 bases short and J 8 bases short, with 8 bases between. The CDR3 nucleotides read TGTGCCAGCAGTGTAGAGTCCGAAGCTTTCTTT. This encodes CASSVESEAFF.

This chain uses TRBV7-3 with TRBJ2-6; the match to TRBD1 covers 9 bases. Germline-derived CDR1 and CDR2 are SGHTA and FQGTGA. The CDR3 sequence is 16 residues long. Trimming removed 3 bases from V and 0 bases from J; junction bases left unmatched: 0. In nucleotides, the CDR3 is TGTGCCAGCAGCTTGACAGGGGGCTCTGGGGCCAACGTCCTGACTTTC. Translating it yields CASSLTGGSGANVLTF.

The V call is TRBV25-1, the J call TRBJ1-2; 10 nucleotides align to TRBD1. This CDR3 contains 14 residues. Germline CDR1 MGHDK, CDR2 SYGVNS. The trim removed 5 bases at V and 4 bases at J, leaving 4 bases unmatched. The CDR3 sequence is CASSSGQGSYGYTF. CDR3 nucleotide sequence: TGTGCCAGCAGTTCGGGACAGGGGAGCTATGGCTACACCTTC.

V usage is TRBV6-5 and J usage is TRBJ1-1, with 7 bases matching TRBD1. CDR3 length: 14 amino acids. V lost 6 bases to trimming and J lost 1 base; unmatched junction nucleotides: 5. Germline lookup yields CDR1 MNHEY and CDR2 SVGAGI. The CDR3 bases are TGTGCCAGCAGGAGGACAGGTCCGAACACTGAAGCTTTCTTT. Residues: CASRRTGPNTEAFF.

CDR3 nucleotide sequence: TGTGCCAGCAGCTCGGGACTAGCGGAAGAGACCCAGTACTTC. This sequence encodes CASSSGLAEETQYF. The rearrangement links TRBV5-4 to TRBJ2-5, with 11 positions matching TRBD2. V trimming: 3 bases; J trimming: 3 bases; junction bases outside the gene matches: 1. The CDR3 sequence is 14 residues long. Germline-derived CDR1 and CDR2 are SGHNT and YYREEE (reference sequence).

The V call is TRBV10-2, the J call TRBJ2-3, with D unresolved. This CDR3 is 13 amino acids long. V was pared by 2 bases and J by 4 bases, with 7 bases between. CDR1 is WSHSY and CDR2 is SAAADI in the germline V gene. The CDR3 coding sequence is TGCGCCAGCAGTGAGGGTAGCCCAGATACGCAGTATTTT. Amino acid sequence: CASSEGSPDTQYF.

In its sample, this clone was seen a few times. J is TRBJ2-3 and V is TRBV25-1; D unresolved. CDR3 length equals 15 residues. V was trimmed by 1 base and J by 0 bases, leaving 8 bases between them. The germline CDR1 and CDR2 sequences are MGHDK and SYGVNS. CDR3 residues: CASSELRTSTDTQYF. Written as DNA, the CDR3 is TGTGCCAGCAGTGAATTACGTACTAGCACAGATACGCAGTATTTT.

The chain employs TRBV5-4 and TRBJ1-3, with TRBD1 identical over 7 bases. Trimming at V came to 4 bases and at J to 4 bases, leaving 8 bases not matched to a gene. The CDR3 extends over 15 amino acids. Per the germline V gene, CDR1 is SGHNT and CDR2 is YYREEE (reference sequence). In DNA form, the CDR3 reads TGTGCCAGCAGCCGAGCGACAGGGTTGGGAAACACCATATATTTT. Protein product: CASSRATGLGNTIYF.

J is TRBJ2-5 and V is TRBV5-1; 11 bases fit TRBD1. The CDR3 totals 16 residues. The ends lost 3 bases at V and 4 bases at J; junction bases unmatched: 8. Germline V gene data show CDR1 as SGHRS and CDR2 as YFSETQ. CDR3 amino acids: CASSSRTGGAGETQYF. CDR3 nucleotides: TGCGCCAGCAGCTCGCGGACAGGGGGCGCGGGAGAGACCCAGTACTTC. Based on the CDR3 plus reference TRBV5-1 and TRBJ2-5, the full variable domain is KAGVTQTPRYLIKTRGQQVTLSCSPISGHRSVSWYQQTPGQGLQFLFEYFSETQRNKGNFPGRFSGRQFSNSRSEMNVSTLELGDSALYLCASSSRTGGAGETQYFGPGTRLLVL.

The J gene is TRBJ1-2, the V gene TRBV7-9; D remains ambiguous. V was pared by 5 bases and J by 6 bases, with 16 bases between. Per germline, CDR1 SEHNR and CDR2 FQNEAQ (reference sequence). The CDR3 is 14 residues long. The CDR3 nucleotides are TGTGCCAGCAGCCCTCGAACTTTCCCTCATGGCTACACCTTC. This encodes CASSPRTFPHGYTF.

As for this clone: This sample includes further DNA sequences coding for the same CDR3. This chain joins TRBV7-9 and TRBJ1-1, with no clear D. The CDR3 has 14 residues. The germline gives CDR1 SEHNR, CDR2 FQNEAQ (reference sequence). Deletions cut 0 bases from V and 1 base from J, with 6 bases between. The CDR3 DNA follows: TGTGCCAGCAGCTTAGCAGGAGGGAACACTGAAGCTTTCTTT. Translated: CASSLAGGNTEAFF.

The chain uses TRBV9 and TRBJ1-4; TRBD1 is a possible D gene (5 bases). The ends were cut back, 0 bases at V and 3 bases at J, with 9 bases in the middle. The CDR3 totals 15 residues. CDR1 and CDR2 from the germline V gene are SGDLS and YYNGEE. CDR3 bases: TGTGCCAGCAGCGTAGAAGGGGCAGCTAATGAAAAACTGTTTTTT. Translated: CASSVEGAANEKLFF.

The rearrangement uses TRBV7-2 and TRBJ2-5; 9 bases map to TRBD2. The CDR3 covers 16 residues. Germline assignment: CDR1 SGHTA and CDR2 FQGNSA. The trim removed 4 bases at V and 6 bases at J, leaving 12 bases unmatched. The CDR3 nucleotides read TGTGCCAGCAGCTCCTCCCAGGCGGGGGGGCAGAAGACCCAGTACTTC. Its translation: CASSSSQAGGQKTQYF.

V gene TRBV3-1 (or the pseudogene TRBV3-2) combines with J gene TRBJ1-2, with 10 bases matching TRBD1. Germline assignment: CDR1 LGHDT and CDR2 YNNKEL (reference sequence). The CDR3 has 15 amino acids. The junction had 6 bases not matched to a gene; V was cut back by 3 bases and J by 5 bases. CDR3: CASSHRTGGRYGYTF. The DNA for the CDR3 is TGTGCCAGCAGCCATCGGACAGGGGGACGGTATGGCTACACCTTC.

The V and J genes are TRBV10-1 and TRBJ2-5; 8 nucleotides align to TRBD2. CDR1 is WNHNN and CDR2 is SYGVQD in the germline V gene (reference sequence). This CDR3 comprises 16 residues. V shed 3 bases, J shed 1 base, and the junction held 7 bases outside the gene matches. CDR3 DNA: TGCGCCAGCAGTGATAAGCGGGGGCTACCCCAAGAGACCCAGTACTTC. Residues: CASSDKRGLPQETQYF.

The rearrangement links TRBV11-3 to TRBJ1-1, with 7 positions matching TRBD1. CDR1 and CDR2 (germline): SGHNT, YENEEA. The CDR3 runs to 18 residues. Trimming at V came to 1 base and at J to 1 base, leaving 12 bases not matched to a gene. The CDR3 sequence: CASSLGRGRQSGNTEAFF. In DNA form, the CDR3 reads TGTGCCAGCAGCTTAGGAAGGGGGCGGCAGTCGGGGAACACTGAAGCTTTCTTT.

The chain joins TRBV4-3 to TRBJ2-1, with 8 positions matching TRBD1. With 4 bases clipped from V and 3 bases from J, the junction kept 5 bases outside the gene matches. Germline V gives CDR1 LGHNA, CDR2 YSLEER. This CDR3 has 15 residues. CDR3 sequence: CASSPDGQGYNEQFF. The DNA for the CDR3 is TGCGCCAGCAGCCCGGATGGACAGGGCTACAATGAGCAGTTCTTC.

In DNA form, the CDR3 reads TGTGCCAGCAGCCCTCGGACAGGGGGCAGGCATCAGCCCCAGCATTTT. This codes for CASSPRTGGRHQPQHF. The V and J genes are TRBV7-2 and TRBJ1-5, with 11 bases lining up with TRBD1. The CDR3 consists of 16 residues. V was pared by 5 bases and J by 5 bases, with 8 bases of the junction left unmatched. Germline V gives CDR1 SGHTA, CDR2 FQGNSA.

This clone was seen just once. The J gene is TRBJ2-3, the V gene TRBV10-1; 7 bases align to TRBD1. The germline gives CDR1 WNHNN, CDR2 SYGVQD (reference sequence). J lost 0 bases, V lost 0 bases, and 6 bases had no gene match. CDR3 size: 17 residues. CDR3 protein: CASSESQDRRSTDTQYF. The CDR3 DNA is TGCGCCAGCAGTGAGTCGCAGGACAGGCGAAGCACAGATACGCAGTATTTT.

This clone came up once. This rearrangement joins TRBV18 to TRBJ1-4, with D maybe TRBD1 (5 bases). V lost 4 bases and J 7 bases, leaving 13 bases between the germline ends. Germline V gives CDR1 KGHSH, CDR2 LQKENI. The CDR3 sequence is 14 residues long. The CDR3 sequence is CASSLTGGREKLFF. The CDR3 DNA reads TGTGCCAGCTCACTTACAGGTGGGCGTGAAAAACTGTTTTTT.

The chain employs TRBV18 and TRBJ1-4; tentative D call: TRBD1 (5 bases). Deletions cut 6 bases from V and 2 bases from J, with 13 bases between. Germline CDR1 is KGHSH and CDR2 is LQKENI. The CDR3 consists of 15 residues. CDR3 DNA: TGTGCCAGCTCGAACCAGGGAGGTACTAATGAAAAACTGTTTTTT. Its protein is CASSNQGGTNEKLFF.

The chain links TRBV3-1 (or the pseudogene TRBV3-2) to TRBJ1-5, with D unclear. Deletions cut 0 bases from V and 7 bases from J, with 7 bases between. The CDR3 spans 13 residues. Germline values: CDR1 LGHDT, CDR2 YNNKEL (reference sequence). CDR3 sequence reads: CASSQEAGQPQHF. Written as DNA, the CDR3 is TGTGCCAGCAGCCAAGAGGCGGGGCAGCCCCAGCATTTT.

Concerning this clone: Within the sample, other DNA sequences also encode this same CDR3. The genes are TRBV11-2 and TRBJ1-5; D is uncertain. The length of the CDR3 is 13 residues. Looked up from germline, CDR1 is SGHAT and CDR2 is FQNNGV. Trimming pared 3 bases from V and 7 bases from J, leaving 10 bases between. CDR3: CASSLERNQPQHF. In nucleotides, the CDR3 is TGTGCCAGCAGCTTGGAGAGGAACCAGCCCCAGCATTTT.

The chain joins TRBV2 to TRBJ2-5; the D gene is possibly TRBD1 (6 bases). Germline loops: CDR1 SNHLY, CDR2 FYNNEI. The V end lost 11 bases, the J end lost 4 bases, and 23 bases lay between the germline ends. CDR3 length equals 15 residues. The CDR3 bases are TGTGCCGGTAGCAGGGGAGTGCAGGTTGGAGAGACCCAGTACTTC. It specifies CAGSRGVQVGETQYF.

This clone was observed a single time. The V and J genes are TRBV2 and TRBJ1-1; unclear D gene. CDR1 is SNHLY and CDR2 is FYNNEI in the germline V gene. With 7 bases removed from V and 1 base from J, the gap between germline ends came to 13 bases. The CDR3 extends over 14 amino acids. This CDR3 reads CASTLRAGNTEAFF. CDR3 in DNA: TGTGCCAGCACCTTGAGGGCCGGGAACACTGAAGCTTTCTTT. Combining the CDR3 with reference TRBV2 and TRBJ1-1 gives the whole variable domain EPEVTQTPSHQVTQMGQEVILRCVPISNHLYFYWYRQILGQKVEFLVSFYNNEISEKSEIFDDQFSVERPDGSNFTLKIRSTKLEDSAMYFCASTLRAGNTEAFFGQGTRLTVV.

The J gene is TRBJ1-2, the V gene TRBV5-1, with 8 bases lining up with TRBD1. The J segment lost 7 bases and the V segment lost 4 bases, leaving 12 bases of the junction unmatched. There are 15 residues in the CDR3. Germline CDR1 reads SGHRS; CDR2 reads YFSETQ. CDR3 nucleotide sequence: TGCGCCAGCAGCGGTCTGGGACAGGAGTATGGTGGCTACACCTTC. It encodes CASSGLGQEYGGYTF.

The chain recombines TRBV10-3 with TRBJ1-2, with D uncertain. V lost 4 bases to trimming and J lost 6 bases, with 6 bases between them. CDR1 and CDR2 (germline): ENHRY, SYGVKD. The CDR3 sequence is 11 residues long. CDR3 protein: CAISVGDGYTF. The CDR3 nucleotides are TGTGCCATCAGTGTCGGGGATGGCTACACCTTC.